The rows below give T cell receptor beta chains drawn from one sample of a study of T cells in Graves' hyperthyroidism and ophthalmopathy. MiXCR was run by TCRdb on the multiplex PCR reads, yielding one entry per CDR3 protein. Of roughly 800,000 distinct CDR3 sequences listed, 38% are singletons. Specimen: blood. The receptors stem from a man younger than 35 with Graves' hyperthyroidism. CDR3s include the opening cysteine and the closing phenylalanine or tryptophan. The D gene is left open where the match is weak. Clone sizes are given selectively: once, few, many, or a class where the clone is expanded.

j_call: TRBJ1-2; v_call: TRBV7-6; clone_size: few; d_call: TRBD1; cdr3_aa: CASSPGLIDRGLNYGYTF; cdr3_nt: TGTGCCAGCAGCCCCGGATTAATAGACAGGGGGCTTAACTATGGCTACACCTTC
j_call: TRBJ1-1; v_call: TRBV7-3; clone_size: many; d_call: NA; cdr3_aa: CASTYQRGGNTEAFF; cdr3_nt: TGTGCCAGCACGTACCAGAGAGGGGGGAACACTGAAGCTTTCTTT
j_call: TRBJ2-7; v_call: TRBV7-8; clone_size: few; d_call: NA; cdr3_aa: CASTQPGDGSYEQYF; cdr3_nt: TGTGCCAGCACTCAACCGGGGGACGGCTCCTACGAGCAGTACTTC
j_call: TRBJ1-2; v_call: TRBV7-3; clone_size: many; d_call: NA; cdr3_aa: CASSLTGDSGYTF; cdr3_nt: TGTGCCAGCAGCTTAACAGGGGATTCGGGCTACACCTTC
j_call: TRBJ2-2; v_call: TRBV5-1; clone_size: NA; d_call: NA; cdr3_aa: CASSLFLDPELFF; cdr3_nt: TGCGCCAGCAGCTTGTTCCTCGACCCGGAGCTGTTTTTT
j_call: TRBJ2-3; v_call: TRBV20-1; clone_size: NA; d_call: NA; cdr3_aa: CSARVVDTQYF; cdr3_nt: TGCAGTGCTAGGGTAGTAGATACGCAGTATTTT
j_call: TRBJ1-6; v_call: TRBV2; clone_size: NA; d_call: NA; cdr3_aa: CATSRDGGHPPLHF; cdr3_nt: TGTGCCACTAGCAGAGATGGAGGGCATCCACCCCTCCACTTT
j_call: TRBJ2-5; v_call: TRBV15; clone_size: few; d_call: TRBD2; cdr3_aa: CAFVSRTSGIQETQYF; cdr3_nt: TGTGCTTTCGTTTCCCGGACTAGCGGGATCCAAGAGACCCAGTACTTC
j_call: TRBJ1-3; v_call: TRBV15; clone_size: many; d_call: NA; cdr3_aa: CATSRDKGLGNTIYF; cdr3_nt: TGTGCCACCAGCAGAGATAAAGGGCTCGGAAACACCATATATTTT
j_call: TRBJ1-2; v_call: TRBV25-1; clone_size: NA; d_call: TRBD1; cdr3_aa: CASNVRDRAAGYTF; cdr3_nt: TGTGCCAGCAACGTCCGGGACAGGGCGGCTGGCTACACCTTC
j_call: TRBJ1-4; v_call: TRBV12-3/TRBV12-4; clone_size: few; d_call: TRBD1; cdr3_aa: CASSWDRSVSEKLFF; cdr3_nt: TGTGCCAGCAGTTGGGACAGGTCGGTGTCGGAAAAACTGTTTTTT
j_call: TRBJ1-1; v_call: TRBV12-3/TRBV12-4; clone_size: NA; d_call: NA; cdr3_aa: CASSSQPTEAFF; cdr3_nt: TGTGCCAGCAGTTCCCAGCCTACTGAAGCTTTCTTT
j_call: TRBJ2-7; v_call: TRBV29-1; clone_size: many; d_call: NA; cdr3_aa: CNNDTREQYF; cdr3_nt: TGCAACAATGACACCCGGGAGCAGTACTTC
j_call: TRBJ1-5; v_call: TRBV30; clone_size: NA; d_call: NA; cdr3_aa: CAWSLSRQPQHF; cdr3_nt: TGTGCCTGGAGCCTGTCAAGGCAGCCCCAGCATTTT
j_call: TRBJ2-3; v_call: TRBV24-1; clone_size: NA; d_call: NA; cdr3_aa: CATSGARATQYF; cdr3_nt: TGTGCCACCAGTGGCGCGAGAGCGACGCAGTATTTT
j_call: TRBJ2-2; v_call: TRBV19; clone_size: NA; d_call: NA; cdr3_aa: CASNRANTGELFF; cdr3_nt: TGTGCCAGTAACAGGGCGAACACCGGGGAGCTGTTTTTT
j_call: TRBJ2-7; v_call: TRBV19; clone_size: NA; d_call: TRBD2; cdr3_aa: CASSSSAGRSYEQYF; cdr3_nt: TGTGCCAGTAGTTCTTCAGCGGGACGCTCCTACGAGCAGTACTTC
j_call: TRBJ1-5; v_call: TRBV20-1; clone_size: few; d_call: NA; cdr3_aa: CSASHSNQPQHF; cdr3_nt: TGCAGTGCTTCCCATAGCAATCAGCCCCAGCATTTT
j_call: TRBJ1-1; v_call: TRBV10-3; clone_size: many; d_call: TRBD1; cdr3_aa: CAISGQGSNTEAFF; cdr3_nt: TGTGCCATCAGTGGACAGGGCTCGAACACTGAAGCTTTCTTT
j_call: TRBJ1-1; v_call: TRBV29-1; clone_size: NA; d_call: NA; cdr3_aa: CSVGLGDGTEAFF; cdr3_nt: TGCAGCGTTGGCTTGGGAGACGGCACTGAAGCTTTCTTT
j_call: TRBJ2-2; v_call: TRBV5-6; clone_size: few; d_call: NA; cdr3_aa: CASSWRANTGELFF; cdr3_nt: TGTGCCAGCAGCTGGAGAGCGAACACCGGGGAGCTGTTTTTT
j_call: TRBJ1-6; v_call: TRBV2; clone_size: many; d_call: NA; cdr3_aa: CASSELGRENSPLHF; cdr3_nt: TGTGCCAGCAGTGAACTAGGACGGGAGAATTCACCCCTCCACTTT
j_call: TRBJ2-7; v_call: TRBV5-1; clone_size: many; d_call: NA; cdr3_aa: CASSSSTYEQYF; cdr3_nt: TGTGCCAGCAGCTCCTCGACCTACGAGCAGTACTTC
j_call: TRBJ1-4; v_call: TRBV2; clone_size: NA; d_call: NA; cdr3_aa: CASRGLDREKLFF; cdr3_nt: TGTGCCAGCAGAGGACTCGACAGGGAAAAACTGTTTTTT
j_call: TRBJ2-2; v_call: TRBV7-2; clone_size: few; d_call: NA; cdr3_aa: CASSVPPWDSATGELFF; cdr3_nt: TGTGCCAGCAGCGTGCCGCCGTGGGACTCCGCCACCGGGGAGCTGTTTTTT
j_call: TRBJ1-1; v_call: TRBV7-6; clone_size: once; d_call: NA; cdr3_aa: CASSFPPPTTEAFF; cdr3_nt: TGTGCCAGCAGTTTTCCCCCCCCCACGACTGAAGCTTTCTTT
j_call: TRBJ2-1; v_call: TRBV29-1; clone_size: few; d_call: NA; cdr3_aa: CSVRVGPYNEQFF; cdr3_nt: TGCAGCGTCAGGGTCGGTCCCTACAATGAGCAGTTCTTC
j_call: TRBJ1-2; v_call: TRBV25-1; clone_size: NA; d_call: NA; cdr3_aa: CAQGLANYGYTF; cdr3_nt: TGTGCACAGGGTTTGGCTAACTATGGCTACACCTTC
j_call: TRBJ1-6; v_call: TRBV5-1; clone_size: many; d_call: NA; cdr3_aa: CASSFGRNLNSPLHF; cdr3_nt: TGCGCCAGCAGCTTCGGACGGAATTTGAATTCACCCCTCCACTTT
j_call: TRBJ2-5; v_call: TRBV7-9; clone_size: once; d_call: TRBD2; cdr3_aa: CASSHGGTLEETQYF; cdr3_nt: TGTGCCAGCTCGCACGGGGGGACCCTCGAAGAGACCCAGTACTTC
j_call: TRBJ2-5; v_call: TRBV4-2; clone_size: NA; d_call: TRBD2; cdr3_aa: CASSQEGRAETQYF; cdr3_nt: TGTGCCAGCAGCCAAGAAGGGAGGGCAGAGACCCAGTACTTC
j_call: TRBJ1-1; v_call: TRBV7-9; clone_size: NA; d_call: NA; cdr3_aa: CASSLWAGEEAFF; cdr3_nt: TGTGCCAGCAGCTTATGGGCCGGGGAAGAAGCTTTCTTT
j_call: TRBJ2-5; v_call: TRBV7-6; clone_size: NA; d_call: TRBD1; cdr3_aa: CASSYAGQGQETQYF; cdr3_nt: TGTGCCAGCAGTTACGCGGGACAGGGGCAAGAGACCCAGTACTTC
j_call: TRBJ2-7; v_call: TRBV5-1; clone_size: few; d_call: TRBD1; cdr3_aa: CASSPTTGDIEYEQYF; cdr3_nt: TGCGCCAGCAGCCCTACGACAGGGGACATCGAGTACGAGCAGTACTTC
j_call: TRBJ1-2; v_call: TRBV7-2; clone_size: NA; d_call: NA; cdr3_aa: CASSLGWGYGYTF; cdr3_nt: TGTGCCAGCAGCTTGGGCTGGGGCTATGGCTACACCTTC
j_call: TRBJ1-2; v_call: TRBV29-1; clone_size: NA; d_call: NA; cdr3_aa: CSVGRAGENYGYTF; cdr3_nt: TGCAGCGTGGGGAGGGCGGGCGAAAACTATGGCTACACCTTC
j_call: TRBJ2-7; v_call: TRBV6-6; clone_size: NA; d_call: NA; cdr3_aa: CASSNEYSYEQYF; cdr3_nt: TGTGCCAGCAGCAACGAGTACTCCTACGAGCAGTACTTC
j_call: TRBJ1-1; v_call: TRBV13; clone_size: NA; d_call: NA; cdr3_aa: CASSSKNHWNTEAFF; cdr3_nt: TGTGCCAGCAGCTCCAAAAACCACTGGAACACTGAAGCTTTCTTT
j_call: TRBJ1-2; v_call: TRBV20-1; clone_size: many; d_call: NA; cdr3_aa: CSALLEDPNYGYTF; cdr3_nt: TGCAGTGCTCTTCTTGAAGACCCGAACTATGGCTACACCTTC
j_call: TRBJ2-7; v_call: TRBV12-3/TRBV12-4; clone_size: NA; d_call: TRBD2; cdr3_aa: CASSLAGGPPHERYF; cdr3_nt: TGTGCCAGCAGCTTAGCGGGAGGCCCCCCCCACGAGCGGTACTTC
j_call: TRBJ1-1; v_call: TRBV2; clone_size: many; d_call: NA; cdr3_aa: CASSYGRGGTEAFF; cdr3_nt: TGTGCCAGCAGTTACGGCCGAGGTGGGACTGAAGCTTTCTTT
j_call: TRBJ1-4; v_call: TRBV25-1; clone_size: many; d_call: NA; cdr3_aa: CASSEIDATNEKLFF; cdr3_nt: TGTGCCAGCAGTGAAATTGATGCAACTAATGAAAAACTGTTTTTT
j_call: TRBJ1-4; v_call: TRBV6-5; clone_size: few; d_call: NA; cdr3_aa: CASSTQPNEKLFF; cdr3_nt: TGTGCCAGCAGTACACAGCCTAATGAAAAACTGTTTTTT
j_call: TRBJ2-2; v_call: TRBV7-2; clone_size: NA; d_call: NA; cdr3_aa: CASSPHQGAEGGELFF; cdr3_nt: TGTGCCAGCAGCCCCCATCAAGGGGCCGAGGGCGGGGAGCTGTTTTTT
j_call: TRBJ2-2; v_call: TRBV7-9; clone_size: many; d_call: TRBD1; cdr3_aa: CASSPGTGNTGELFF; cdr3_nt: TGTGCCAGCAGCCCTGGGACAGGGAACACCGGGGAGCTGTTTTTT
j_call: TRBJ2-2; v_call: TRBV5-1; clone_size: few; d_call: NA; cdr3_aa: CANTPGDPGELFF; cdr3_nt: TGCGCCAATACTCCAGGGGATCCCGGGGAGCTGTTTTTT
j_call: TRBJ1-1; v_call: TRBV6-6; clone_size: NA; d_call: NA; cdr3_aa: CASTLEGVNTEAFF; cdr3_nt: TGTGCCAGCACCTTGGAAGGAGTGAACACTGAAGCTTTCTTT
j_call: TRBJ2-2; v_call: TRBV29-1; clone_size: few; d_call: TRBD2; cdr3_aa: CSFSGRPNTGELFF; cdr3_nt: TGCAGCTTTAGCGGGAGACCCAACACCGGGGAGCTGTTTTTT